A selection of T cell receptor beta chains follows, all from one sample in a study of cytomegalovirus exposure and HLA in healthy donors. Data came from immunoSEQ multiplex PCR; TCRdb stores just in-frame clones and leaves some out. This table has 120,000 or so clones, approximately 87% appearing once. Sequenced: PBMCs. These receptor sequences come from a man between 18 and 29 years old in good health and CMV-seropositive. Both conserved end residues are part of each CDR3. The order of the fields is V gene, clone size, D gene, J gene, CDR3 DNA, CDR3 protein. D genes are given only for firm matches. Part of the rows lack a size; the others show once, few, many or a class for expanded clones.

>TRBV9|.|.|TRBJ1-1
TGTGCCAGCAGCCCAAAGCAAGTTCACACTGAAGCTTTCTTT
CASSPKQVHTEAFF
>TRBV9|.|.|TRBJ2-5
TGTGCCAGCAGCGTTCAGTATCAAGAGACCCAGTACTTC
CASSVQYQETQYF
>TRBV29-1|.|.|TRBJ1-1
TGCAGCGTTGAGGGTCGAGGGGGCACTGAAGCTTTCTTT
CSVEGRGGTEAFF
>TRBV5-1|.|.|TRBJ2-6
TGCGCCAGCAGCTTTTCGACGGGATTTTCTGGGGCCAACGTCCTGACTTTC
CASSFSTGFSGANVLTF
>TRBV6-6|.|TRBD1|TRBJ2-6
TGTGCCAGCAGTGGACAGGGCTCTGGGGCCAACGTCCTGACTTTC
CASSGQGSGANVLTF
>TRBV10-2|.|TRBD2|TRBJ2-3
TGCGCCAGCAGGCCGACTAGCGGGCGGACAGATACGCAGTATTTT
CASRPTSGRTDTQYF
>TRBV6-4|.|TRBD1|TRBJ1-2
TGTGCCAGCAGTGACTCGACAGGGGATGGCTACACCTTC
CASSDSTGDGYTF
>TRBV4-1|.|.|TRBJ2-2
TGCGCCAGCAGCCAGCTCGGGTTCATGGGTACGGGGGAGCTGTTTTTT
CASSQLGFMGTGELFF
>TRBV5-1|few|TRBD1|TRBJ2-2
TGCGCCAGCAGGCAGGGGGCAAACACCGGGGAGCTGTTTTTT
CASRQGANTGELFF
>TRBV7-2|once|.|TRBJ1-3
TGTGCCAGCAGCTCCTGGTCAGGGCCGCCAGGAGGAAACACCATATATTTT
CASSSWSGPPGGNTIYF
>TRBV28|.|.|TRBJ1-1
TGTGCCAGCAGTTTCCCGGGAGGGACTGAAGCTTTCTTT
CASSFPGGTEAFF
>TRBV15|.|TRBD2|TRBJ2-1
TGTGCCACCAGTAAGCGGGGGGTAAATGAGCAGTTCTTC
CATSKRGVNEQFF
>TRBV15|.|.|TRBJ1-4
TGTGCCACCAGCAGAGACCGGGTTACTAATGAAAAACTGTTTTTT
CATSRDRVTNEKLFF
>TRBV7-8|.|TRBD1|TRBJ2-1
TGTGCCAGCAGCTTACCCCTACAGGGGTATGAGTTCTACAATGAGCAGTTCTTC
CASSLPLQGYEFYNEQFF
>TRBV7-9|.|TRBD2|TRBJ2-3
TGTGCCAGCAGCTTCCTATTAGCGGGGTCAGATACGCAGTATTTT
CASSFLLAGSDTQYF
>TRBV4-1|once|TRBD2|TRBJ2-7
TGCGCCAGCAGCGCGCGGGGGACGGTCGACGAGCAGTACTTC
CASSARGTVDEQYF
>TRBV10-3|.|TRBD2|TRBJ2-3
TGTGCCATCAGCTGGGCTAGCGGGGGGGATACGCAGTATTTT
CAISWASGGDTQYF
>TRBV18|.|.|TRBJ1-6
TGTGCCAGCTCACCACCGAGTAATTCACCCCTCCACTTT
CASSPPSNSPLHF
>TRBV7-2|.|TRBD1|TRBJ1-1
TGTGCCAGCAGCTACCAGGGGGCAGGGGGGAGGGCTGAAGCTTTCTTT
CASSYQGAGGRAEAFF
>TRBV6-5|few|.|TRBJ1-1
TGTGCCAGCAGTTACTCGAGACAGCCGAACACTGAAGCTTTCTTT
CASSYSRQPNTEAFF
>TRBV5-4|.|TRBD2|TRBJ2-3
TGTGCCAGCACCCTGGCGGGGGGGCCTCTAGATACGCAGTATTTT
CASTLAGGPLDTQYF
>TRBV27|.|TRBD2|TRBJ2-5
TGTGCCAGCAGTCCACAACCCAGAGCGGGGGAAGAGACCCAGTACTTC
CASSPQPRAGEETQYF
>TRBV2|.|.|TRBJ2-7
TGTGCCAGCAGTGAACCGGGACAAATCTACGAGCAGTACTTC
CASSEPGQIYEQYF
>TRBV19|.|.|TRBJ2-4
TGTGCCAGTAGTATAGGGGGCAGAGGAAACATTCAGTACTTC
CASSIGGRGNIQYF
>TRBV5-6|.|TRBD2|TRBJ2-5
TGTGCCAGCAGGTCCGGACTAGCTACTCGCCAAGAGACCCAGTACTTC
CASRSGLATRQETQYF
>TRBV13|few|TRBD2|TRBJ2-1
TGTGCCAGCACCTTCACCGGACTAGCGGGGGTAAATGAGCAGTTCTTC
CASTFTGLAGVNEQFF
>TRBV15|once|.|TRBJ1-6
TGTGCCACCAGCCTACGAAAGGGGGGGTTAGTTAAGAGCTCCTATAATTCACCCCTCCACTTT
CATSLRKGGLVKSSYNSPLHF
>TRBV9|.|.|TRBJ1-1
TGTGCCAGCAGCGGACAGAGGAACACTGAAGCTTTCTTT
CASSGQRNTEAFF
>TRBV6-1|.|.|TRBJ1-1
TGTGCCAGCAGGTACGACAGATTGAACACTGAAGCTTTCTTT
CASRYDRLNTEAFF
>TRBV18|few|TRBD1|TRBJ2-7
TGTGCCAGCTCACCGGGACAGGGGGCCTACGAGCAGTACTTC
CASSPGQGAYEQYF
>TRBV4-1|.|.|TRBJ1-5
TGCGCCAGCAGTAAAGTGGGGGCCAGGCAGCCCCAGCATTTT
CASSKVGARQPQHF
>TRBV5-6|.|.|TRBJ1-1
TGTGCCAGCAGCATTCGGACAGCCTTGATGAACACTGAAGCTTTCTTT
CASSIRTALMNTEAFF
>TRBV13|.|.|TRBJ1-2
TGTGCCAGCAGCTTAGGCCGGGTGAATGGCTACACCTTC
CASSLGRVNGYTF
>TRBV5-8|.|.|TRBJ2-3
TGTGCCAGCAGTGCCACAGGGGAGGGCACAGATACGCAGTATTTT
CASSATGEGTDTQYF
>TRBV6-5|.|.|TRBJ2-7
TGTGCCAGCAGTTACGGAGCGGGCCGGGCCTCCCACGAGCAGTACTTC
CASSYGAGRASHEQYF
>TRBV7-3|.|.|TRBJ2-2
TGTGCCAGCAGCTTAACGTCCGTCTCCGCGGGCACCGGGGAGCTGTTTTTT
CASSLTSVSAGTGELFF
>TRBV7-8|few|TRBD2|TRBJ2-1
TGTGCCAGCAGCTTAACGGGACTAGCGGGATACAATGAGCAGTTCTTC
CASSLTGLAGYNEQFF
>TRBV19|.|TRBD1|TRBJ1-5
TGTGCCAGTAGTATAGATCTTTATGCAGGACAGGGGAGTCAGCCCCAGCATTTT
CASSIDLYAGQGSQPQHF
>TRBV5-1|.|.|TRBJ2-3
TGCGCCAGCAGCTGGCAGTGGGCCCGCACAGATACGCAGTATTTT
CASSWQWARTDTQYF
>TRBV4-1|.|.|TRBJ1-1
TGCGCCAGCAGCCAAGGTGCAGGGAAGAACACTGAAGCTTTCTTT
CASSQGAGKNTEAFF
>TRBV5-1|few|TRBD2|TRBJ2-2
TGCGCCAGCAACCCACTAGCGGGGGGGGCGAACACCGGGGAGCTGTTTTTT
CASNPLAGGANTGELFF
>TRBV13|.|.|TRBJ2-5
TGTGCCAGCAGCTCGCGGGACGGACAAGAGACCCAGTACTTC
CASSSRDGQETQYF
>TRBV30|.|.|TRBJ1-2
TGTGCCTGGACCGCCGGTGTTAGTGGCTACACCTTC
CAWTAGVSGYTF
>TRBV5-1|.|.|TRBJ2-7
TGCGCCAGCAGCTTGGAGTGGGGGCCGTCCTACGAGCAGTACTTC
CASSLEWGPSYEQYF
>TRBV9|.|.|TRBJ2-1
TGTGCCAGCAGCCCCCACGAGAGCTCCTACAATGAGCAGTTCTTC
CASSPHESSYNEQFF
>TRBV9|.|TRBD1|TRBJ1-2
TGTGCCAGCAGCCCCCAGGTTGAGGGGGCGCGGTATGGCTACACCTTC
CASSPQVEGARYGYTF
>TRBV6-6|once|TRBD1|TRBJ1-1
TGTGCCAGCAGTTACCGGACAGGGCTGAACACTGAAGCTTTCTTT
CASSYRTGLNTEAFF
>TRBV4-2|.|.|TRBJ2-7
TGTGCCAGCAGCCAGGATCTAGCTCGAGGTTTCTCCGAGCAGTACTTC
CASSQDLARGFSEQYF
>TRBV5-1|.|TRBD1|TRBJ1-2
TGCGCCAGCAGCTTGGAGGGGCAGGACAGGAATGGCTACACCTTC
CASSLEGQDRNGYTF
>TRBV28|once|TRBD2|TRBJ2-3
TGTGCCAGCAGCCGTCGCCTTACTAGCGGGGGTTCAGATACGCAGTATTTT
CASSRRLTSGGSDTQYF
>TRBV4-1|.|TRBD1|TRBJ2-1
TGCGCCAGCAGCCAAGAGGGACAGGGATACAATGAGCAGTTCTTC
CASSQEGQGYNEQFF